Each of the 3 T cell receptor beta chains below was sequenced from the same sample in a study of cytomegalovirus exposure and HLA in healthy donors. In the PCR, 60 Vbeta and 13 Jbeta primers were used. Sequenced by immunoSEQ multiplex PCR; TCRdb stores in-frame clones only, minus some. The repertoire holds under 150,000 clones, approximately 82% seen once, with 2% to 3% in the top ten. Input material: PBMCs. All receptors derive from a man aged 45-65 years in good health and CMV-seronegative.

The J gene is TRBJ1-5, the V gene TRBV19, with TRBD1 identical over 8 bases. Germline V gene lookup returns CDR1 LNHDA and CDR2 SQIVND (reference sequence). The CDR3 is 15 amino acids. With 3 bases clipped from V and 4 bases from J, the junction kept 5 bases outside the gene matches. CDR3 sequence: CASSIWTGLNQPQHF. The CDR3, as DNA: TGTGCCAGTAGTATTTGGACAGGGTTAAATCAGCCCCAGCATTTT.

The chain is built from TRBV6-1 and TRBJ2-7; 8 nucleotides agree with TRBD2. With 2 bases clipped from V and 7 bases from J, the junction kept 13 bases outside the gene matches. Germline values: CDR1 MNHNS, CDR2 SASEGT. The CDR3 sequence is 16 residues long. The CDR3: CASSELGGGLKREQYF. CDR3 sequence (DNA): TGTGCCAGCAGTGAACTCGGGGGGGGCCTAAAGAGGGAGCAGTACTTC.

The chain recombines TRBV5-6 with TRBJ1-1; possibly TRBD1 for D (5 bases). CDR3 length: 13 amino acids. Germline V gene data show CDR1 as SGHDT and CDR2 as YYEEEE. The V gene lost 0 bases and the J gene lost 6 bases, with 9 bases spanning the gap. The CDR3 spells CASSLDGGSEAFF. The DNA for the CDR3 is TGTGCCAGCAGCTTGGATGGGGGGTCTGAAGCTTTCTTT.